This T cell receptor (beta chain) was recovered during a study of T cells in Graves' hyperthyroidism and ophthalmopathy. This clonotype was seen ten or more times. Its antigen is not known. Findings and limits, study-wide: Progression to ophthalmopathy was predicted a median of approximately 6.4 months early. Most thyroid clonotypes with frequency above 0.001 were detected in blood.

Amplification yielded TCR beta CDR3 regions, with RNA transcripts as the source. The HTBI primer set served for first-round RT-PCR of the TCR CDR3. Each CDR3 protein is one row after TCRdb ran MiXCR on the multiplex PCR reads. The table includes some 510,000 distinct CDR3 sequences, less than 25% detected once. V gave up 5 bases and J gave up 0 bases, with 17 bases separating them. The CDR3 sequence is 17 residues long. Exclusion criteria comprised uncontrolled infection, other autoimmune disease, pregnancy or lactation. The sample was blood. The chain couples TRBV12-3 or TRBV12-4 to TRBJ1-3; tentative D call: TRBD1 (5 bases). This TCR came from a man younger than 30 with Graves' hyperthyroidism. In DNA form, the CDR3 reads TGTGCCAGCAGTCCTTCGGGGCCAGGGACCTCTGGAAACACCATATATTTT. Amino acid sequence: CASSPSGPGTSGNTIYF.